This paragraph reports one T cell receptor beta chain. Its antigen is currently unknown. This entry belongs to a study of a mutant IDH1 vaccine in newly diagnosed glioma. Across the whole study: Vaccination of patients was performed eight times, in weeks 1, 3, 5, 7, 11, 15, 19 and 23. Earlier care involved radiotherapy, temozolomide, or both, and the majority received both. Treated patients had a mean age of approximately 40 years and a sex split that was roughly 60% male and 37.5% female.

The time point was: week 5, during vaccination. The vaccine gave 300 ug of a 20-mer mutant IDH1 peptide subcutaneously per dose. Donors had new IDH1-mutant astrocytomas of WHO grade 3 or 4 (ATRX-lost). Some clones are missing from TCRdb's copy, which holds only in-frame ones; the method was immunoSEQ multiplex PCR. The table records approximately 37,000 clones, roughly 50% of them present only once. The sequencing used PBMCs, collected from a glioma patient whose treatment included an IDH1 peptide vaccine. The source of this sequence is a young woman with glioma.

The DNA for the CDR3 is TGTGCCAGCAGCCATAGTCAGGGACCGAACACTGAAGCTTTCTTT. It translates to CASSHSQGPNTEAFF. The chain links TRBV4-2 to TRBJ1-1; D possibly corresponds to TRBD1 (5 bases). Per the germline V gene, CDR1 is LGHNA and CDR2 is YNFKEQ. The CDR3 is 15 amino acids. V shed 3 bases and J shed 1 base, with 12 bases lying between them.